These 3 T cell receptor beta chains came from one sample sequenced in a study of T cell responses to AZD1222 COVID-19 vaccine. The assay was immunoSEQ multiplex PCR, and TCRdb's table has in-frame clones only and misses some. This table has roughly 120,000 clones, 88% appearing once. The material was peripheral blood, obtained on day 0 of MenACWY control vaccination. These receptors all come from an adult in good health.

The DNA for the CDR3 is TGTGCCAGCAGCTCGCGGCCCTTCGGCGGGGCCCTCCACTTT. This translates into CASSSRPFGGALHF. V gene TRBV7-3 combines with J gene TRBJ1-6; D uncertain. V was pared by 4 bases and J by 14 bases, with 18 bases between. CDR1 is SGHTA and CDR2 is FQGTGA in the germline V gene. This CDR3 contains 14 residues.

CDR3 bases: TGTGCCAGCAGGGCTGAACTGTCAACCTACGAGCAGTACTTC. This codes for CASRAELSTYEQYF. The chain links TRBV2 to TRBJ2-7; no reliable D call. CDR3 length: 14 amino acids. Germline CDR1 is SNHLY and CDR2 is FYNNEI. The ends were cut back, 6 bases at V and 2 bases at J, with 14 bases in the middle. Together with reference TRBV2 and TRBJ2-7, the CDR3 gives the full variable domain: EPEVTQTPSHQVTQMGQEVILRCVPISNHLYFYWYRQILGQKVEFLVSFYNNEISEKSEIFDDQFSVERPDGSNFTLKIRSTKLEDSAMYFCASRAELSTYEQYFGPGTRLTVT.

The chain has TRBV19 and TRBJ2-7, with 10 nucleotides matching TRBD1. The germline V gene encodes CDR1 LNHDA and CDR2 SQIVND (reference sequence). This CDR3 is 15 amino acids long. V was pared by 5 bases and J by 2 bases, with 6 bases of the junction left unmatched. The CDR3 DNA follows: TGTGCCAGTAGTTTGGGAGGACAGGGGGCCTACGAGCAGTACTTC. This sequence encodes CASSLGGQGAYEQYF.